This is a list of T cell receptor beta chains from one sample in a study of radiotherapy plus CTLA-4 blockade in lung cancer. Using immunoSEQ multiplex PCR, the repertoire was profiled, and TCRdb retains in-frame clones only, with some absent. Altogether more than 90,000 clones are present, roughly 80% being singletons, with the ten largest covering less than 4%. The sequencing used peripheral blood, collected from a patient treated with radiotherapy plus ipilimumab. The source of these receptors is a human donor with non-small cell lung cancer that progressed on radiotherapy plus ipilimumab. Some clones in this sample may be carry-over from other donors' samples. The conserved cysteine and the conserved F or W are not part of the CDR3 here.

cdr3_length	v_call	j_call	cdr3_aa
13	TRBV18	TRBJ2-5	ASSPFVSTQETQY
13	TRBV6-4	TRBJ2-3	ASSDGTGHTDTQY
13	TRBV5-7	TRBJ2-3	ASSSPGRGTDTQY
8	TRBV29-1	TRBJ1-1	SAQNTEAF
12	TRBV5-6	TRBJ1-2	ASSLGRGNYGYT
12	TRBV10-3	TRBJ2-3	AISGGPGTDTQY
15	TRBV7-9	-	ASSSIQIKGDSYEQY
15	TRBV10-3	TRBJ2-3	AIRPTSGGVGTDTQY
14	TRBV12-2	TRBJ2-7	ASRSHQASHSYEQY
11	TRBV10-3	TRBJ2-7	AISPTGGYEQY
11	TRBV7-3	TRBJ2-3	ASSFTGTSTQY
15	TRBV7-2	TRBJ2-4	ASSMGRTASAKNIQY
15	TRBV9	TRBJ1-2	ASSALQSHGNNYGYT
12	TRBV7-2	TRBJ2-3	ASSLGRSTDTQY
13	TRBV5-1	TRBJ2-5	ASSSGLAGGETQY
15	TRBV7-5	TRBJ2-3	ARSEPLAGERTDTQY
9	TRBV19	TRBJ1-2	ASRAGTSYT
11	TRBV7-2	TRBJ1-1	ASSLGLFFEAF
12	TRBV5-1	TRBJ2-5	ASSLDPGLETQY
14	TRBV27	TRBJ2-7	ASSSPAKRYSYEQY
13	TRBV6-1	TRBJ1-1	ASRLFFQGDTEAF
13	TRBV6-5	TRBJ2-7	ASSYTYQGPYEQY
11	TRBV6-6	TRBJ1-5	ASRSSSNQPQH
10	TRBV5-1	TRBJ2-3	ASSPSTDTQY
9	TRBV7-9	TRBJ1-2	ASSLGQGPY
12	TRBV7-2	TRBJ2-5	ASSFDRVRETQY
12	TRBV5-1	TRBJ1-3	ASSQGSSGNTIY
10	TRBV2	TRBJ2-7	ASSEAIYEQY
11	TRBV6-5	TRBJ2-7	ASRPASTYEQY
13	TRBV7-3	TRBJ2-1	ASSLQALRGDEQF
12	TRBV6-5	TRBJ2-7	ASRPPGLGYEQY
12	TRBV6-1	TRBJ1-3	ARLQAQGGNTIY
13	TRBV5-6	TRBJ1-1	ASSQIQGRGTEAF
12	TRBV7-9	TRBJ2-5	ASSSSSVWETQY
14	TRBV28	TRBJ2-7	ASSSRVAGASYEGY
9	TRBV2	TRBJ2-1	ASRETGVLF
11	TRBV29-1	TRBJ1-2	SVSGQGNYGYT
14	TRBV6-4	TRBJ2-3	ASSDGGGSSTDTQY
15	TRBV2	TRBJ2-3	ASSLDPRGAVRDTQY
11	TRBV6-5	TRBJ2-3	ASSYRTGDTQY
14	TRBV28	TRBJ1-5	ASSLFEGQGNQPQH
13	TRBV9	TRBJ1-2	ASSVGRGGDYGYT
12	TRBV5-1	TRBJ2-5	ASRTSGGQETQY
14	TRBV6-6	TRBJ2-2	ASSYVSGGGTGELF
12	TRBV27	TRBJ1-1	ASSSGLPDPEAF
13	TRBV7-9	TRBJ1-1	ASSLGQTVQAEAF
11	TRBV5-1	TRBJ1-1	ASTTGTNTEAF
12	TRBV19	TRBJ1-2	ASSIVPGIYGYT
14	TRBV5-1	TRBJ1-3	ASSVTGTGYGNTIY
12	TRBV5-1	TRBJ2-1	ASSPRDTGHEQF
16	TRBV7-3	TRBJ2-6	ASSPAGGTYSGANVLT
14	TRBV5-1	TRBJ2-1	ASSLVPGTSYNEQF
12	TRBV6-5	TRBJ1-1	ASSITGGNTEAF